Following are 9 T cell receptor beta chains from one sample sequenced in a study of blood T cell repertoires in COVID-19. Sequencing used immunoSEQ multiplex PCR; TCRdb keeps in-frame clones, though not all of them. The sample lists hundreds of thousands of clones; 88% were seen once. The specimen sequenced was peripheral blood. The receptors here all came from an elderly man with acute or convalescent COVID-19.

V and J are TRBV6-5 and TRBJ2-5; 9 nucleotides line up with TRBD1. CDR3 length: 14 amino acids. V lost 6 bases, J lost 5 bases, and 7 bases stayed unmatched. The germline gives CDR1 MNHEY, CDR2 SVGAGI. CDR3 loop: CASRETGGVETQYF. In DNA form, the CDR3 reads TGTGCCAGCAGGGAGACAGGGGGAGTGGAGACCCAGTACTTC.

This clone was observed a few times. The rearrangement joins TRBV3-1 (or the pseudogene TRBV3-2) to TRBJ1-4; maybe TRBD1 (5 bases). This CDR3 has 15 residues. V lost 4 bases, J lost 5 bases, and 14 bases lay in between. CDR1 LGHDT and CDR2 YNNKEL come from the germline V gene (reference sequence). The CDR3 bases are TGTGCCAGCAGCCCGAGGACACCCAAGAATGAAAAACTGTTTTTT. Its protein product is CASSPRTPKNEKLFF.

The chain combines TRBV19 with TRBJ1-4; TRBD1 matches 8 bases. Germline loops: CDR1 LNHDA, CDR2 SQIVND (reference sequence). The ends lost 9 bases at V and 4 bases at J; junction bases unmatched: 4. This CDR3 has 13 amino acids. DNA for the CDR3: TGTGCCAGCCGACAGGGGAATAATGAAAAACTGTTTTTT. It encodes CASRQGNNEKLFF.

The CDR3 spells CASSEQSGGGYEQYF. CDR3 nucleotide sequence: TGCGCCAGCAGCGAGCAATCAGGGGGCGGCTACGAGCAGTACTTC. The rearrangement uses TRBV4-3 and TRBJ2-7, with 8 positions matching TRBD1. Trimming cost V 5 bases and J 3 bases; bases outside gene matches: 9. Germline V lookup: CDR1 LGHNA, CDR2 YSLEER. The CDR3 runs 15 residues.

This rearrangement joins TRBV28 to TRBJ2-4, with a tentative D call TRBD1 (6 bases). CDR1 MDHEN and CDR2 SYDVKM come from the germline V gene. This CDR3 spans 15 amino acids. Deletions cut 5 bases from V and 8 bases from J, with 19 bases between. The CDR3 region is CASSPLTGIRYIQYF. CDR3 nucleotides: TGTGCCAGCAGTCCCTTGACAGGAATTCGCTACATTCAGTACTTC.

The J gene is TRBJ2-7, the V gene TRBV7-9, with 7 bases identical to TRBD1. The trim removed 0 bases at V and 3 bases at J, leaving 8 bases unmatched. The CDR3 is made up of 16 amino acids. CDR1 SEHNR and CDR2 FQNEAQ come from the germline V gene (reference sequence). In nucleotides, the CDR3 is TGTGCCAGCAGCTTAGCGTCCGGGACAGTATACTACGAGCAGTACTTC. Translation: CASSLASGTVYYEQYF. The variable domain in full, completed from reference TRBV7-9 and TRBJ2-7, reads DTGVSQNPRHKITKRGQNVTFRCDPISEHNRLYWYRQTLGQGPEFLTYFQNEAQLEKSRLLSDRFSAERPKGSFSTLEIQRTEQGDSAMYLCASSLASGTVYYEQYFGPGTRLTVT.

J is TRBJ1-1 and V is TRBV20-1, with D possibly being TRBD1 (5 bases). The germline CDR1 and CDR2 sequences are DFQATT and SNEGSKA (reference sequence). With 3 bases removed from V and 8 bases from J, the gap between germline ends came to 16 bases. The CDR3 loop spans 13 amino acids. The CDR3 region is CSASSRVESEAFF. Written as DNA, the CDR3 is TGCAGTGCTAGTAGCAGGGTAGAGTCGGAAGCTTTCTTT.

The chain uses TRBV11-2 and TRBJ2-1; TRBD2 might be the D (6 bases). The CDR3 extends over 16 amino acids. V lost 0 bases to trimming and J lost 6 bases, with 15 bases between them. Per germline, CDR1 SGHAT and CDR2 FQNNGV. The CDR3 is CASSLERVGGINEQFF. CDR3 DNA: TGTGCCAGCAGCTTAGAAAGGGTGGGAGGCATCAATGAGCAGTTCTTC.

This CDR3 is CASSQARMNTEAFF. DNA for the CDR3: TGTGCCAGCAGCCAAGCCAGAATGAACACTGAAGCTTTCTTT. The chain couples TRBV4-2 to TRBJ1-1; no firm D call. CDR3 length: 14 amino acids. V was pared by 1 base and J by 0 bases, with 6 bases between. The germline V gene has CDR1 LGHNA and CDR2 YNFKEQ.